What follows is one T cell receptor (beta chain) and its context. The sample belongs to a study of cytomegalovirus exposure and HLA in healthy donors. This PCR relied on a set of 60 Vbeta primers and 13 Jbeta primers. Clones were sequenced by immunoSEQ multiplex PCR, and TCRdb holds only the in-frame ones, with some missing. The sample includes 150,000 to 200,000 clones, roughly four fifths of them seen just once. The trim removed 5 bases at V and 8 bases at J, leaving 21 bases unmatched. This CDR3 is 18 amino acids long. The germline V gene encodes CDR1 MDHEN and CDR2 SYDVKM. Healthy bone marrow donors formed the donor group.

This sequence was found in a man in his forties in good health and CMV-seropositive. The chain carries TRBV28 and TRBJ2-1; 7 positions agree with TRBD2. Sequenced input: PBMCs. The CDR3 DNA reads TGTGCCAGCAGTCCCGGGACTATCCTATTTACGGCCGTCGATGAGCAGTTCTTC. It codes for CASSPGTILFTAVDEQFF.